This T cell receptor (beta chain) was observed in a study of post-analysis software for immune sequencing data. The overall study: The courses of disease that were included comprised relapsing-remitting, secondary progressive and progressive-relapsing multiple sclerosis.

Unique molecular identifiers were present in the TCR beta cDNA libraries. TCRdb used MiXCR to reprocess the PCR reads, holding one entry per CDR3 protein. The sample includes about 680,000 distinct CDR3 sequences, more than 50% of them seen just once. Study-wide results and caveats: Compared with controls, patients had more of five TRBV segments, including TRBV5-6, TRBV5-1 and TRBV20-1. Significantly lower normalized Chao1 diversity was found in patients with multiple sclerosis relative to controls. Co-batched samples clustered tightly together by F measure.

As to this clonotype: Its antigen is still unknown.

V was shortened by 3 bases and J by 0 bases, with 16 bases between the two germline ends. Germline CDR1 and CDR2: SGHRS and YFSETQ. There are 16 residues in the CDR3. This sequence was found in a girl aged 2 to 10 with multiple sclerosis. V and J are TRBV5-1 and TRBJ2-7; possible D gene TRBD1, 6 bases. The sequencing sample was made of blood. As DNA, the CDR3 is TGCGCCAGCAGCTCTTACTCCCGGACAGCCTCCTACGAGCAGTACTTC. Encoded protein: CASSSYSRTASYEQYF.